Listed below are T cell receptor beta chains from one sample, sequenced in a study of blood T cell repertoires in COVID-19. Assay: immunoSEQ multiplex PCR; the TCRdb copy retains only in-frame clones and omits some. Of 150,000 to 200,000 clones listed, around 84% were seen once; the top ten hold roughly 8%. Sequencing was carried out using PBMCs or T cells enriched from blood (not recorded which). The receptors come from a woman in her 50s who had recovered from COVID-19. Both conserved end residues are part of each CDR3. D genes are given only for firm matches. Clone size, where shown, is once, few, many, or a class for clones that have expanded.

NA	TRBJ2-1	TRBV4-1	NA	TGCGCCAGCAGCCAAGTAGTTAGGGCAGGGAACAATGAGCAGTTCTTC	CASSQVVRAGNNEQFF
NA	TRBJ1-2	TRBV28	NA	TGTGCCAGCAGGACAGGATCGCCGGATGGCTACACCTTC	CASRTGSPDGYTF
TRBD2	TRBJ2-5	TRBV6-1	NA	TGTGCCAGCAGTGAAGTATTGGGGTCTAGCGGGGGGGCCCGGGAGACCCAGTACTTC	CASSEVLGSSGGARETQYF
TRBD1	TRBJ2-7	TRBV5-4	NA	TGTGCCAGCAGTTCGCGCGTCCGACAGGGTTTCCACGAGCAGTACTTC	CASSSRVRQGFHEQYF
TRBD1	TRBJ1-1	TRBV5-1	NA	TGCGCCAGCAGCGTGACAGGGCCGAACACTGAAGCTTTCTTT	CASSVTGPNTEAFF
NA	TRBJ2-7	TRBV28	NA	TGTGCCAGCAGTTCGGCCTCGGGCGAGCAGTACTTC	CASSSASGEQYF
TRBD2	TRBJ2-7	TRBV9	NA	TGTGCCAGCAGCGGCGGGACTAGCGGGTTATACGAGCAGTACTTC	CASSGGTSGLYEQYF
NA	TRBJ2-1	TRBV18	NA	TGTGCCAGCTCACTCGAAGTGGGCGAGCAGTTCTTC	CASSLEVGEQFF
NA	TRBJ2-2	TRBV9	NA	TGTGCCAGCAGCGCCTTAGTCTCCGGGGAGCTGTTTTTT	CASSALVSGELFF
NA	TRBJ1-2	TRBV28	NA	TGTGCCAGCAGCCCCGGACATCGGTGGGACTATGGCTACACCTTC	CASSPGHRWDYGYTF
NA	TRBJ1-1	TRBV6-5	few	TGTGCCAGCAGTCGGAGCGGGGGGGGGAGTACTGAAGCTTTCTTT	CASSRSGGGSTEAFF
TRBD2	TRBJ2-2	TRBV11-2	NA	TGTGCCAGCAGCTGGCGGACTAGCGGGAGCACCGGGGAGCTGTTTTTT	CASSWRTSGSTGELFF
NA	TRBJ1-3	TRBV11-3	NA	TGTGCCAGCAGCTTGAGCGGCTCTGGAAACACCATATATTTT	CASSLSGSGNTIYF
NA	TRBJ2-5	TRBV12-3/TRBV12-4	NA	TGTGCCAGCAGCCCTTACCGGGAAGAGACCCAGTACTTC	CASSPYREETQYF
NA	TRBJ1-6	TRBV6-5	NA	TGTGCCAGCAGTTACGGGCCAGGAAATTCACCCCTCCACTTT	CASSYGPGNSPLHF
NA	TRBJ2-7	TRBV7-2	once	TGTGCCAGCAGCTCAACTTTAGCGCTCGAGCAGTACTTC	CASSSTLALEQYF
TRBD2	TRBJ2-7	TRBV3-1/TRBV3-2	NA	TGTGCCAGCAGCCAAGGGGTAGCGGGGGGGCCCACCTACGAGCAGTACTTC	CASSQGVAGGPTYEQYF
TRBD1	TRBJ1-2	TRBV2	NA	TGTGCCAGTAGACAGGGAACTATTACTAACTATGGCTACACCTTC	CASRQGTITNYGYTF
NA	TRBJ1-5	TRBV7-2	NA	TGTGCCAGCAGCTTGACAGTTAATAGCAATCAGCCCCAGCATTTT	CASSLTVNSNQPQHF
TRBD1	TRBJ2-5	TRBV23-1	few	TGCGCCAGCACCCGGACAGGGGGCCAGTACTTC	CASTRTGGQYF
TRBD1	TRBJ1-1	TRBV18	NA	TGTGCCAGCTCACAACAGGGGAACGAAGCTTTCTTT	CASSQQGNEAFF
TRBD2	TRBJ2-3	TRBV7-8	NA	TGTGCCAGCAGCTTAGCTGCGGGGGGATACACAGATACGCAGTATTTT	CASSLAAGGYTDTQYF
TRBD1	TRBJ1-2	TRBV7-2	NA	TGTGCCAGCAGCTTGGACAGGGGGAATGGCTACACCTTC	CASSLDRGNGYTF
NA	TRBJ1-2	TRBV24-1	NA	TGTGCCACCAGTGATTGGGCAGGGTATGGCTACACCTTC	CATSDWAGYGYTF
NA	TRBJ1-1	TRBV7-2	NA	TGTGCCAGCAGCTTAGGGACAGCTAGATTGAACACTGAAGCTTTCTTT	CASSLGTARLNTEAFF
NA	TRBJ1-5	TRBV28	NA	TGTGCCAGCAGTCCCGGACAGTATAGCAATCAGCCCCAGCATTTT	CASSPGQYSNQPQHF
NA	TRBJ1-4	TRBV4-2	NA	TGTGCCAGCAGCCAGGGGGCGGGTTGGGAAAAACTGTTTTTT	CASSQGAGWEKLFF
NA	TRBJ1-3	TRBV6-5	NA	TGTGCCAGCAGTCAGGCGGGGGGCGAGGGAAACACCATATATTTT	CASSQAGGEGNTIYF